This T cell receptor (beta chain) was observed in a study of regulatory T cells in long-lasting Graves disease. Whole-study results and caveats: Fewer public clonotypes were shared by new patients (966) than by persistent patients (2,741). Persistent disease favored TRBV28, TRBJ1-2 and TRBJ2-5.

Regarding time point: newly diagnosed GD, antithyroid drugs for less than 3 months. Extracted PBMC RNA gave rise to the TCR library. V dropped 5 bases and J dropped 16; count of bases not matched to a gene: 16. Germline assignment: CDR1 SGHAT and CDR2 FQNNGV. There are 15 residues in the CDR3. The TCR beta library used iRepertoire HTBI primers with Arm-PCR amplification of CDR3. TCRdb re-analysed the multiplex PCR reads in MiXCR, keeping a single row per CDR3 protein. The table records about 320,000 distinct CDR3 sequences, 18% of them present only once. In its sample, this clonotype was seen many times. Its antigen is unknown.

The sample here was peripheral blood mononuclear cells (PBMCs), taken at new diagnosis, from a patient treated with antithyroid drugs. The receptor was derived from a female donor with Graves disease. The chain employs TRBV11-2 and TRBJ2-6, with 8 bases aligning to TRBD1. The chain's CDR3 is CASSQTGTGPRVLTF. CDR3 DNA: TGTGCCAGCAGCCAAACGGGGACAGGCCCTCGGGTTCTGACTTTC.